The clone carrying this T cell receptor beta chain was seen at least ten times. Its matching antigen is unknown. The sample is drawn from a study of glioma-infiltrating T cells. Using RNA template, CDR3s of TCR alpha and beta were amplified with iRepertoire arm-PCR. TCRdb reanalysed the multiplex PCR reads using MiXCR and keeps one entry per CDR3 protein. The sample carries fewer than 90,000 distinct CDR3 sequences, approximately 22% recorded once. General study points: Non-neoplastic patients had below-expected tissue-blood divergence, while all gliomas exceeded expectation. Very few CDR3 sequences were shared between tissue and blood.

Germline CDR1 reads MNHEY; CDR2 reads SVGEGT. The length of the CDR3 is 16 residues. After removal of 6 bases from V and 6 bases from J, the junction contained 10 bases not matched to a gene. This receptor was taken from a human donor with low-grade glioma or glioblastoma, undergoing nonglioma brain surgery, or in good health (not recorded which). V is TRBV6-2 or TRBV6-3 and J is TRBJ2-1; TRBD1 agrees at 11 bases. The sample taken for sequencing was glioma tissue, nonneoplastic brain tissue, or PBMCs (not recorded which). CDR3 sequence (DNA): TGTGCCAGCAGCTCATTCTGGGACAGGGGGGCCAATGAGCAGTTCTTC. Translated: CASSSFWDRGANEQFF.